The present T cell receptor beta chain was sequenced within a study of blood T cell repertoires in COVID-19. Overall study context: COVID-19 samples from acute and convalescent phases originated in the United States, Italy and Spain. The cDNA or gDNA used as material had been derived from T cells, B-cell-depleted T cells, or PBMCs.

Germline V CDR1 and CDR2: MNHNY, SVGAGI (reference sequence). V lost 0 bases and J lost 2, with 9 bases in between. This CDR3 has 15 residues. Source study methods: Estimation of nucleated cell counts relied on the amplification of reference gene primers. This table comes from immunoSEQ multiplex PCR, and its TCRdb copy is limited to in-frame clones, with some not included. D and trimming were read from the DNA, whereas the V and J calls and clone size are those reported in that table. The profile shows about 78,000 clones, 90% of them singletons. Sequenced: peripheral blood. The receptor comes from a woman between 50 and 59 years old in a cohort sampled during active COVID-19. The rearrangement joins TRBV6-6 to TRBJ2-3; D is undetermined. CDR3 residues: CASSYSSRSTDTQYF. The CDR3 DNA is TGTGCCAGCAGTTACTCTTCTAGGTCCACAGATACGCAGTATTTT.